This T cell receptor beta chain came from a study of shared clonotypes between healthy human individuals. Across the whole study: The donor group consisted of a couple of women and three men, aged 18 to 49.

In regard to this clone: Its antigen is undetermined.

Study-level findings and limits: Shared clonotypes across all four donors exceeded non-shared ones in generation probability. Generally, naive subsets came out with larger estimated richness than memory subsets. For sorted subsets, rarefaction showed incomplete sequencing despite large depth.

Naive CD8 cells lacked CD45RO, underwent positive selection for CCR7 and left out terminally differentiated effector memory CD45RA+ cells. The CDR3 has 15 amino acids. Germline V gives CDR1 SGDLS, CDR2 YYNGEE. V was shortened by 4 bases and J by 3 bases, with 17 bases between the two germline ends. Method: immunoSEQ multiplex PCR; TCRdb's copy keeps in-frame clones and lacks some. The sample includes 2 million or so clones, approximately 94% seen only once; the top ten take around 1.1%. The J gene is TRBJ2-7, the V gene TRBV9; no clear D gene. This TCR derives from a man between 18 and 29 years old in good health. The material sequenced was naive CD8+ T cells sorted from blood. The CDR3 protein is CASSPFETLFYEQYF. CDR3 nucleotides: TGTGCCAGCAGCCCTTTCGAGACACTATTCTACGAGCAGTACTTC.